This is a list of T cell receptor beta chains from one sample in a study of vaccination and CD4 T cells after COVID-19. These receptors' antigens are unknown. TCRdb re-derived calls from the PCR reads in MiXCR, one entry per CDR3 protein. The repertoire consists of over 14,000 distinct CDR3 sequences, with around 40% occurring once and the leading ten covering about 15%. Material: cultured CD4+ T cells from blood. The receptor set was obtained from a human donor with COVID-19. Each CDR3 is given without its conserved first and last residue.

V gene,J gene,CDR3 protein
TRBV15,TRBJ1-2,ATSRGDVYGYT
TRBV20-1,TRBJ1-1,SARQGATEAF
TRBV19,TRBJ1-2,ASTGLGQGNGYT
TRBV20-1,TRBJ1-1,SAAQPGTAEAF
TRBV20-1,TRBJ2-1,SGTSGDVRDEQF
TRBV20-1,TRBJ2-3,SARDPRDRVLTDTQY
TRBV19,TRBJ2-2,ASRLGLAGGPGELF
TRBV2,TRBJ1-5,ASSGTGGYQPQH
TRBV20-1,TRBJ2-1,SARVLNNEQF
TRBV7-9,TRBJ2-2,ASSLTNGGSGELF
TRBV7-7,TRBJ2-1,ASSRSSGNNEQF
TRBV18,TRBJ2-5,ASSPTSQETQY
TRBV6-5,TRBJ2-3,ASSYLGGGASDTQY
TRBV28,TRBJ2-5,ASSPDRAAETQY
TRBV6-1,TRBJ1-4,ASQTGSLESRDNEKLF
TRBV6-5,TRBJ1-2,ASSYRWSGGYT
TRBV7-2,TRBJ1-2,ASSRDRLYGYT
TRBV24-1,TRBJ2-1,ATSEPARNEQF
TRBV20-1,TRBJ1-3,SGREDGNTIY
TRBV7-2,TRBJ2-1,ASSLRLAGGQQF
TRBV7-7,TRBJ2-3,ASSLGTTGNTDTQY
TRBV7-2,TRBJ2-7,ASSRQGSYEQY
TRBV7-6,TRBJ2-3,ASSLAPPSSGVKSTDTQY
TRBV12-3/TRBV12-4,TRBJ2-3,ASGRWPSSSTDTQY
TRBV27,TRBJ1-1,ASSLRGGTEAF
TRBV10-1,TRBJ1-5,ASHCSDGGASNQPQH